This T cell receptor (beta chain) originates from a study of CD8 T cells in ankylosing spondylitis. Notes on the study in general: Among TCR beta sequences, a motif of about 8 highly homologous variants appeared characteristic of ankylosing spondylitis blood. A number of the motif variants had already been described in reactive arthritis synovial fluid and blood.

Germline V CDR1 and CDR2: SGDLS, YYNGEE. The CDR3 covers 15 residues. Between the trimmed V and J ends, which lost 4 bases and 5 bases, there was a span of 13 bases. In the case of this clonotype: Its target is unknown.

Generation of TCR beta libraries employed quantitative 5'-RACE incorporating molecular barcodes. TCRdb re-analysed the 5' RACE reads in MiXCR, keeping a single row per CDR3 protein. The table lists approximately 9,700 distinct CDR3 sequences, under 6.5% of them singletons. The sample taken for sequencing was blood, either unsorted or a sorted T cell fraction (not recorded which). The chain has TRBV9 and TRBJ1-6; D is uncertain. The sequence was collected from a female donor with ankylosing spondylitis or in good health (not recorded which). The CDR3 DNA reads TGTGCCAGCAGCCCCCGTGGTTTCGATAATTCACCCCTCCACTTT. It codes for CASSPRGFDNSPLHF.